This T cell receptor beta chain is drawn from a study of T cell repertoires in cytomegalovirus infection (dated by TCRdb to between 2017 and 2020). For context, the study as a whole: Alongside well-studied HLA-B-restricted epitopes, the peptide stimulations were aimed at recently identified HLA-C-restricted CMV epitopes, whose presentation resists viral immunomodulation. The HLA type of each donor mattered for the analysis, because public TCR beta signatures pointed to carriage of CMV infection along with the matching HLA type. Results the study describes overall, beyond this receptor: In both this cohort and an independent approximately 350-donor cohort, the cumulative frequency of public TCR beta family members distinguished carriers of CMV infection plus the relevant HLA type. The ex vivo response was dominated by HLA-C-restricted CMV-specific TCR beta clonotypes, which also provided the single most frequent clonotype in two of eight donors.

Per the publication, the treatment or condition label means: in vitro stimulation with specific CMV peptide epitopes to enrich CMV-specific T cells. This clonotype has just a few counts. It has no known antigen specificity. The record has no base qualities; no much larger clone is one base away. Reads for this sample came from an Illumina HiSeq 1500. TCRdb reran the public reads through fastp at Q25 and MiXCR, keeping productive beta chains. Rows are combined by CDR3 protein, so each entry shows the most common genes and DNA. The sample records nearly 700,000 distinct CDR3 sequences, around 31% of which are singletons. About 18% of the sample lies in the top ten. The germline V gene (reference sequence) gives CDR1 as LNHDA and CDR2 as SQIVND. V gives up 3 bases and J gives up 1 base, and the segment between their germline ends measures 10 bases. The CDR3, cysteine through phenylalanine, is 14 amino acids long. Of all the DNA, just the CDR3 is kept, 42 bases in frame from base 1.

The TCR originated in a human donor in good health (CMV status not recorded). Some clones in this sample may be carry-over from other donors' samples. The chain was built from TRBV19 and TRBJ2-7; the D gene cannot be named for sure. The sample was cultured PBMCs, taken from culture after CMV antigen stimulation. The DNA reads TGTGCCAGTAGTATCCGACACGAGTCCTACGAGCAGTACTTC. It encodes CASSIRHESYEQYF.